These T cell receptor beta chains were read from a single sample in a study of blood T cell repertoires in COVID-19. Profiled with immunoSEQ multiplex PCR; TCRdb holds only in-frame clones, not every one. Found here are roughly 200,000 clones, about 85% of them singletons; the top ten hold approximately 5.9%. Sequenced input: peripheral blood. These receptor sequences come from a woman aged 40-49 years with COVID-19, enrolled during active disease. Each CDR3 is given with its conserved first and last residue. The D gene is left open where the match is weak. Size is omitted from some rows. Given values are once, few, many or a class for expanded clones.

V gene: TRBV2; D gene: .; J gene: TRBJ1-2; clone size: .; CDR3 DNA: TGTGCCAGCAGTGAGGGGAGCAGGACTGGCTACACCTTC; CDR3 protein: CASSEGSRTGYTF
V gene: TRBV28; D gene: .; J gene: TRBJ1-6; clone size: .; CDR3 DNA: TGTGCCAGCAGTCCCCAATTGGCGGCGAGATCACCCCTCCACTTT; CDR3 protein: CASSPQLAARSPLHF
V gene: TRBV7-3; D gene: TRBD2; J gene: TRBJ2-5; clone size: .; CDR3 DNA: TGTGCCAGCAGCTTTAGGGGTGGACTAGAAGAGACCCAGTACTTC; CDR3 protein: CASSFRGGLEETQYF
V gene: TRBV12-5; D gene: .; J gene: TRBJ2-2; clone size: .; CDR3 DNA: TGTGCTAGTGGTTTGGCCCTTCCTACGGGGGAGCTGTTTTTT; CDR3 protein: CASGLALPTGELFF
V gene: TRBV7-8; D gene: .; J gene: TRBJ1-1; clone size: .; CDR3 DNA: TGTGCCAGCAGCTTAGGCAGGGGCATTGAAGCTTTCTTT; CDR3 protein: CASSLGRGIEAFF
V gene: TRBV3-1/TRBV3-2; D gene: TRBD1; J gene: TRBJ1-2; clone size: .; CDR3 DNA: TGTGCCAGCAGCCTTTTTGGGGGACAGCAAATTAACTATGGCTACACCTTC; CDR3 protein: CASSLFGGQQINYGYTF
V gene: TRBV4-1; D gene: .; J gene: TRBJ1-4; clone size: .; CDR3 DNA: TGCGCCAGCAGCCTAGCAAGTATCCTGAATGAAAAACTGTTTTTT; CDR3 protein: CASSLASILNEKLFF
V gene: TRBV5-1; D gene: TRBD2; J gene: TRBJ2-5; clone size: .; CDR3 DNA: TGCGCCAGCAGCTTGGGGGGGACTAGCGGCATAGAAGAGACCCAGTACTTC; CDR3 protein: CASSLGGTSGIEETQYF
V gene: TRBV5-1; D gene: .; J gene: TRBJ2-5; clone size: .; CDR3 DNA: TGCGCCAGCAGCCGAGGGGGGGCGAGAGAGACCCAGTACTTC; CDR3 protein: CASSRGGARETQYF
V gene: TRBV5-1; D gene: TRBD1; J gene: TRBJ1-2; clone size: .; CDR3 DNA: TGCGCCAGCAGCCCGGGGACAGCACTCTATGGCTACACCTTC; CDR3 protein: CASSPGTALYGYTF
V gene: TRBV19; D gene: .; J gene: TRBJ2-5; clone size: once; CDR3 DNA: TGTGCCAGTAGTAACCCGACATTCCAAGAGACCCAGTACTTC; CDR3 protein: CASSNPTFQETQYF
V gene: TRBV4-3; D gene: .; J gene: TRBJ2-7; clone size: few; CDR3 DNA: TGCGCCAGCAGCCAAGACAGGGCCTACGAGCAGTACTTC; CDR3 protein: CASSQDRAYEQYF
V gene: TRBV7-9; D gene: .; J gene: TRBJ2-1; clone size: .; CDR3 DNA: TGTGCCAGCAGCTTTAGCGCAAGCTCCTACAATGAGCAGTTCTTC; CDR3 protein: CASSFSASSYNEQFF
V gene: TRBV29-1; D gene: TRBD2; J gene: TRBJ2-3; clone size: .; CDR3 DNA: TGCAGCGTTTCAATACTAGCGGAGAAGATCACAGATACGCAGTATTTT; CDR3 protein: CSVSILAEKITDTQYF
V gene: TRBV5-1; D gene: TRBD2; J gene: TRBJ2-1; clone size: .; CDR3 DNA: TGCGCCAGCAGCTTGGCCCCTAGCGGGGGGGCAGTGGGGAATGAGCAGTTCTTC; CDR3 protein: CASSLAPSGGAVGNEQFF
V gene: TRBV5-5; D gene: TRBD2; J gene: TRBJ2-5; clone size: .; CDR3 DNA: TGTGCCAGCAGCTTGATGACTAGCGGGCAAGAGACCCAGTACTTC; CDR3 protein: CASSLMTSGQETQYF
V gene: TRBV21-1; D gene: .; J gene: TRBJ2-5; clone size: .; CDR3 DNA: TGTGCCAGCAGCCCGAAGGGTAGCGGGGGGCCGTACCAAGAGACCCAGTACTTC; CDR3 protein: CASSPKGSGGPYQETQYF
V gene: TRBV9; D gene: TRBD2; J gene: TRBJ2-2; clone size: .; CDR3 DNA: TGTGCCAGCAGCGTAGCCCTAGCGGGCCTCACCGGGGAGCTGTTTTTT; CDR3 protein: CASSVALAGLTGELFF
V gene: TRBV5-1; D gene: TRBD2; J gene: TRBJ2-3; clone size: .; CDR3 DNA: TGCGCCAGCAGCTTGGTAGCGGGAGGCCCTTCAGATACGCAGTATTTT; CDR3 protein: CASSLVAGGPSDTQYF
V gene: TRBV27; D gene: .; J gene: TRBJ2-4; clone size: .; CDR3 DNA: TGTGCCAGCAGTTTATGGGCAGGGGGGCCGCTTGGGGACAAAAACATTCAGTACTTC; CDR3 protein: CASSLWAGGPLGDKNIQYF
V gene: TRBV6-6; D gene: .; J gene: TRBJ2-1; clone size: .; CDR3 DNA: TGTGCCAGCAGTTACTCGACCTTCGCGGACTGGCAGTTCTTC; CDR3 protein: CASSYSTFADWQFF
V gene: TRBV30; D gene: .; J gene: TRBJ1-6; clone size: .; CDR3 DNA: TGTGCCTGGAGTGTGGGATCTACAGGATATTCACCCCTCCACTTT; CDR3 protein: CAWSVGSTGYSPLHF
V gene: TRBV5-4; D gene: TRBD2; J gene: TRBJ2-1; clone size: .; CDR3 DNA: TGTGCCAGCAGCGGGATGACTAGCGGCCTCTACAATGAGCAGTTCTTC; CDR3 protein: CASSGMTSGLYNEQFF
V gene: TRBV7-8; D gene: .; J gene: TRBJ2-7; clone size: once; CDR3 DNA: TGTGCCAGCAGCACCCGACAGGCCGTCTCCTACGAGCAGTACTTC; CDR3 protein: CASSTRQAVSYEQYF
V gene: TRBV18; D gene: TRBD2; J gene: TRBJ2-5; clone size: .; CDR3 DNA: TGTGCCAGCTCGCCGGGACTAGCTGGCGAGACCCAGTACTTC; CDR3 protein: CASSPGLAGETQYF
V gene: TRBV5-1; D gene: .; J gene: TRBJ2-3; clone size: .; CDR3 DNA: TGCGCCAGCAGCTTGGACTCAGTAGCTACTTTT; CDR3 protein: CASSLDSVATF
V gene: TRBV18; D gene: TRBD1; J gene: TRBJ2-6; clone size: .; CDR3 DNA: TGTGCCAGCTCGAATACAGGGGGTCGCTCTGGGGCCAACGTCCTGACTTTC; CDR3 protein: CASSNTGGRSGANVLTF
V gene: TRBV3-1/TRBV3-2; D gene: .; J gene: TRBJ1-5; clone size: .; CDR3 DNA: TGTGCCAGCAGCCTCTCCTATATTTCTCCAGGGGAGCAGCCCCAGCATTTT; CDR3 protein: CASSLSYISPGEQPQHF
V gene: TRBV9; D gene: .; J gene: TRBJ1-4; clone size: .; CDR3 DNA: TGTGCCAGCAGCTCGGGGGAGCTGGAAAAACTGTTTTTT; CDR3 protein: CASSSGELEKLFF
V gene: TRBV15; D gene: .; J gene: TRBJ1-5; clone size: .; CDR3 DNA: TGTGCCACCAGCAGTGGCATTAGCAATCAGCCCCAGCATTTT; CDR3 protein: CATSSGISNQPQHF
V gene: TRBV13; D gene: .; J gene: TRBJ1-3; clone size: .; CDR3 DNA: TGTGCCAGCAGCTCCTATGTGAGGTCTGGAAACACCATATATTTT; CDR3 protein: CASSSYVRSGNTIYF
V gene: TRBV6-5; D gene: TRBD1; J gene: TRBJ1-2; clone size: .; CDR3 DNA: TGTGCCAGCAGGGGGACAGGGGGGGACTATGGCTACACCTTC; CDR3 protein: CASRGTGGDYGYTF
V gene: TRBV6-4; D gene: .; J gene: TRBJ2-3; clone size: .; CDR3 DNA: TGTGCCAGCAGTGACTCAGAGGCAGATACGCAGTATTTT; CDR3 protein: CASSDSEADTQYF
V gene: TRBV19; D gene: .; J gene: TRBJ2-2; clone size: .; CDR3 DNA: TGTGCCAGTAGCCCCACCCTACTATCCTTCACCGGGGAGCTGTTTTTT; CDR3 protein: CASSPTLLSFTGELFF
V gene: TRBV5-1; D gene: TRBD1; J gene: TRBJ1-1; clone size: few; CDR3 DNA: TGCGCCAGCAGCTCCGAAACAGGGGGTGATGCTGAAGCTTTCTTT; CDR3 protein: CASSSETGGDAEAFF
V gene: TRBV12-3/TRBV12-4; D gene: .; J gene: TRBJ1-5; clone size: few; CDR3 DNA: TGTGCCAGCAGGTTGGACTTAGGGCCCTCTTACTTT; CDR3 protein: CASRLDLGPSYF
V gene: TRBV6-5; D gene: .; J gene: TRBJ1-2; clone size: .; CDR3 DNA: TGTGCCATCGCTGAAATGACGGGGAGCGGAGGCTACACCTTC; CDR3 protein: CAIAEMTGSGGYTF
V gene: TRBV29-1; D gene: TRBD1; J gene: TRBJ1-3; clone size: .; CDR3 DNA: TGCAGCGGTACAGGGGGCCTCTCTGGAAACACCATATATTTT; CDR3 protein: CSGTGGLSGNTIYF
V gene: TRBV30; D gene: TRBD1; J gene: TRBJ1-4; clone size: .; CDR3 DNA: TGTGCCTGGAGGGGAAACAGGGGCTCCTTTGCAACTAATGAAAAACTGTTTTTT; CDR3 protein: CAWRGNRGSFATNEKLFF
V gene: TRBV6-2/TRBV6-3; D gene: TRBD2; J gene: TRBJ2-3; clone size: .; CDR3 DNA: TGTGCCAGCAGTTACGCGAGCGGGGGCACAGATACGCAGTATTTT; CDR3 protein: CASSYASGGTDTQYF
V gene: TRBV25-1; D gene: .; J gene: TRBJ2-1; clone size: .; CDR3 DNA: TGTGCCAGCCGCTACCGAGATGAGCAGTTCTTC; CDR3 protein: CASRYRDEQFF
V gene: TRBV12-3/TRBV12-4; D gene: .; J gene: TRBJ1-2; clone size: .; CDR3 DNA: TGTGCCAGCACCATAGGGGGGGGTGGCTACACCTTC; CDR3 protein: CASTIGGGGYTF
V gene: TRBV3-1/TRBV3-2; D gene: TRBD1; J gene: TRBJ1-1; clone size: .; CDR3 DNA: TGTGCCAGCAGCCAACCCGGGACAGGAGGGGTAGAAGCTTTCTTT; CDR3 protein: CASSQPGTGGVEAFF
V gene: TRBV5-1; D gene: TRBD1; J gene: TRBJ1-6; clone size: few; CDR3 DNA: TGCGCCAGCAGCTTGGAAGGACAGGGGGCTTCACCCCTCCACTTT; CDR3 protein: CASSLEGQGASPLHF
V gene: TRBV5-6; D gene: .; J gene: TRBJ2-5; clone size: .; CDR3 DNA: TGTGCCAGCAGCCACCTAGTAGAAGAGACCCAGTACTTC; CDR3 protein: CASSHLVEETQYF
V gene: TRBV9; D gene: .; J gene: TRBJ2-7; clone size: .; CDR3 DNA: TGTGCCAGCAGCGTAGGTTCGGGTTGGGTATACGAGCAGTACTTC; CDR3 protein: CASSVGSGWVYEQYF
V gene: TRBV10-1; D gene: .; J gene: TRBJ1-1; clone size: .; CDR3 DNA: TGCGCCAGCAGTTCTCAACTGGTCACTGAAGCTTTCTTT; CDR3 protein: CASSSQLVTEAFF
V gene: TRBV2; D gene: .; J gene: TRBJ1-5; clone size: .; CDR3 DNA: TGTGCCAGCAGTGACAGGGGTGTGGGTCAGCCCCAGCATTTT; CDR3 protein: CASSDRGVGQPQHF
V gene: TRBV30; D gene: .; J gene: TRBJ1-1; clone size: .; CDR3 DNA: TGTGCCTGGAGCGGAGGTGCCGCTGAAGCTTTCTTT; CDR3 protein: CAWSGGAAEAFF
V gene: TRBV19; D gene: .; J gene: TRBJ1-3; clone size: once; CDR3 DNA: TGTGCCAGCCAATTACAGGGTTTCTCTGGAAACACCATATATTTT; CDR3 protein: CASQLQGFSGNTIYF
V gene: TRBV29-1; D gene: .; J gene: TRBJ1-2; clone size: .; CDR3 DNA: TGCAGCGTTGGAACGAGCATAAACCCTAACTATGGCTACACCTTC; CDR3 protein: CSVGTSINPNYGYTF
V gene: TRBV25-1; D gene: TRBD1; J gene: TRBJ1-1; clone size: .; CDR3 DNA: TGTGCCAGCAGTGAATTAGGACAGGGGAACACTGAAGCTTTCTTT; CDR3 protein: CASSELGQGNTEAFF
V gene: TRBV6-6; D gene: .; J gene: TRBJ1-4; clone size: .; CDR3 DNA: TGTGCCAGCTCATATACTCGGACAGAGAATGAAAAACTGTTTTTT; CDR3 protein: CASSYTRTENEKLFF
V gene: TRBV12-5; D gene: .; J gene: TRBJ2-4; clone size: once; CDR3 DNA: TGTGCTAGTGCCTCGACAGAGAAAAACATTCAGTACTTC; CDR3 protein: CASASTEKNIQYF
V gene: TRBV20-1; D gene: .; J gene: TRBJ1-2; clone size: once; CDR3 DNA: TGCAGTGCTAGTAACCCAGGGCCTGGCTACACCTTC; CDR3 protein: CSASNPGPGYTF